This T cell receptor beta chain was captured by sequencing in a study of low-dose radiotherapy and immunotherapy resistance in tumors (dated by TCRdb to between 2021 and 2024). The study in broad terms: In Cohort 1, each fraction delivered 0.5 Gy every 2 weeks, and the prescribed total PTV dose was 6.5 Gy. Cohort 2 received 1 Gy per fraction every two weeks, with a total of 13 Gy over 26 weeks. Patients were given nivolumab as a 240 mg flat dose every two weeks and ipilimumab at 1 mg/kg every six weeks, with both drugs delivered intravenously. Every two weeks, patients got intravenous cyclophosphamide at 200 mg/m2, given one day ahead of each radiation and immunotherapy administration. Starting on cycle 1 day 1, patients took 300 mg of aspirin by mouth once a day for four cycles. The trial did not randomize participants into treatment groups. Eight patients were included in the translational analysis, namely three from the first dose cohort plus the first five from the second dose cohort.

Sample time point, as interpreted from the label and publication: after trial treatment. What the treatment or condition label conveys for this sample: LDRT plus nivolumab, ipilimumab, low-dose cyclophosphamide and aspirin (RACIN trial). The donors came from RACIN, which was a single-arm phase I dose-escalation trial that paired nivolumab and ipilimumab with aspirin, low-dose cyclophosphamide and low-dose radiotherapy. Patients were eligible if they had advanced solid tumors that were TIL-negative. To make first-strand cDNA, Superscript III was used along with a set of TRAV- and TRBV-specific primers so that both the TCRalpha and TCRbeta chains were covered. TCRs were amplified for about 18 PCR cycles with Phusion, using a constant-region primer paired with the adapter attached to the V primers. The isolated mRNA was amplified using the MessageAmp II aRNA Amplification Kit, with in vitro transcription performed for around 16 hours at 37 degrees C. The Dynabeads mRNA DIRECT Purification Kit was used to isolate mRNA for TCR sequencing. Indexed Illumina adapters were added in a second Phusion PCR of 25 cycles, after which AMPure XP beads were used to purify the products. Deep sequencing of the TCRalpha and TCRbeta libraries was carried out on an Illumina MiniSeq instrument. In the paper's pipeline: Custom Perl scripts were used to pool TCR sequences that encoded the same protein, to remove out-of-frame sequences, and to calculate the abundance of each clonotype. The analysis excluded TCR sequences that were supported by just one read. The metrics used to describe the repertoires included Shannon entropy, Gini index, clonality, richness, and the frequency of TCRs shared between repertoires. The raw public data were reprocessed by TCRdb itself: fastp quality trimming at Q25, MiXCR clonotype calling, in-frame beta chains only. Here each entry gathers all rows of one CDR3 protein and keeps the most common genes and DNA. These V and J calls are TCRdb output, not the study's own analysis. This sample lists some 40,000 distinct CDR3 sequences; less than 25% were detected once. The leading ten clones occupy just under 9.5% of the sample.

This clonotype was picked up a small number of times. There is no known antigen for this receptor. Base quality data are lacking; no much larger clone is found one base away. Here the sequenced sample was PBMCs, taken after low-dose radiotherapy plus immunotherapy. This receptor was obtained from a female donor with ovarian cancer.

The bases read TGTGCCAGCGGGGCCAGCACAGATACGCAGTATTTT. Its protein is CASGASTDTQYF. The chain joins TRBV28 to TRBJ2-3; matching of 5 bases hints at TRBD1 as the D gene. CDR3 length: 12 amino acids, cysteine to phenylalanine. The entry retains the CDR3 DNA only, 36 bases that are in frame from base 1. CDR1 and CDR2 (MDHEN, SYDVKM) derive from the germline V gene. V and J lose 8 bases and 0 bases, and a span of 6 bases separates them.